The 8 T cell receptor beta chains below were found in one sample sequenced in a study of blood T cell repertoires in COVID-19 (dated by TCRdb to 2019 to 2021). Library construction relied on the immunoSEQ multiplex PCR assay. TCRdb stores this immuneACCESS table with in-frame sequences only. Part of the clones is absent; in the studies checked, under half of the shortfall reflects unresolved V genes, and no reason is known for the rest. This sample gives about 240,000 clones in total; approximately 86% of them show up just once. Of the sample, 2% to 3% is held by the ten largest clones. The sample consisted of PBMCs or T cells enriched from blood (not recorded which). All receptors come from a young woman with acute COVID-19.

V is TRBV6-1 and J is TRBJ1-1; D call uncertain. The V gene lost 3 bases and the J gene lost 8 bases, with 10 bases spanning the gap. CDR3 length equals 12 residues. Per germline, CDR1 MNHNS and CDR2 SASEGT. The CDR3 spells CASSESGWEAFF. CDR3 nucleotides: TGTGCCAGCAGTGAGTCGGGATGGGAAGCTTTCTTT.

The chain links TRBV18 to TRBJ1-4, with unresolved D. This CDR3 is 15 amino acids long. V lost 3 bases and J lost 4, with 12 bases in between. Germline-derived CDR1 and CDR2 are KGHSH and LQKENI. The CDR3 DNA reads as TGTGCCAGCTCACCCCCGCCCGGAGATAATGAAAAACTGTTTTTT. Translation gives CASSPPPGDNEKLFF.

The V and J genes are TRBV2 and TRBJ1-6; 8 nucleotides line up with TRBD1. Germline CDR1 and CDR2: SNHLY and FYNNEI. The CDR3 totals 15 residues. V was pared by 7 bases and J by 5 bases, with 7 bases of the junction left unmatched. As DNA, the CDR3 is TGTGCCAGCAAGGGGTCAGGGGGCAATAATTCACCCCTCCACTTT. Translating gives CASKGSGGNNSPLHF.

This clone appeared once. The chain employs TRBV5-1 and TRBJ2-3, with D uncertain. The germline CDR1 and CDR2 sequences are SGHRS and YFSETQ. The CDR3 sequence is 13 residues long. V lost 3 bases to trimming and J lost 2 bases, with 7 bases between them. In DNA, the CDR3 is TGCGCCAGCAGCTCGACACCCACAGATACGCAGTATTTT. It translates to CASSSTPTDTQYF.

The CDR3 here is CASNVPGQGKGSPLHF. In nucleotides, the CDR3 is TGTGCCAGCAACGTCCCGGGACAGGGTAAAGGATCACCCCTCCACTTT. V gene TRBV9 combines with J gene TRBJ1-6; 9 bases fit TRBD1. Per the germline V gene, CDR1 is SGDLS and CDR2 is YYNGEE. The junction had 14 bases not matched to a gene; V was cut back by 6 bases and J by 10 bases. CDR3 length: 16 residues.

J is TRBJ2-1 and V is TRBV7-2; D possibly corresponds to TRBD2 (6 bases). Germline CDR1 reads SGHTA; CDR2 reads FQGNSA. V was clipped by 5 bases and J by 8 bases, with 13 bases between them. This CDR3 contains 13 residues. The CDR3 nucleotides read TGTGCCAGCAGCGCCCGGGGGTACGATGAGCAGTTCTTC. The encoded protein is CASSARGYDEQFF.

The chain combines TRBV6-5 with TRBJ1-1; 8 bases are shared with TRBD1. Germline lookup yields CDR1 MNHEY and CDR2 SVGAGI. V shed 6 bases and J 7 bases; nucleotides not matched to a gene: 10. This CDR3 spans 14 amino acids. DNA for the CDR3: TGTGCCAGCAGGTCGCCCCCAGGGGGCGGTGAAGCTTTCTTT. This encodes CASRSPPGGGEAFF.

The rearrangement uses TRBV13 and TRBJ2-1; TRBD2 aligns across 13 bases. The CDR3 is 16 amino acids. V shed 2 bases and J 3 bases; nucleotides not matched to a gene: 1. Germline loops: CDR1 PRHDT, CDR2 FYEKMQ (reference sequence). The DNA of the CDR3 is TGTGCCAGCAGCTTAAGACTAGCGGGGGGCTACAATGAGCAGTTCTTC. It specifies CASSLRLAGGYNEQFF.